These 2 T cell receptor beta chains share one sample of origin, sequenced in a study of T cell responses to AZD1222 COVID-19 vaccine. Produced via immunoSEQ multiplex PCR; TCRdb's table is partial and in-frame only. The profile covers 150,000 to 170,000 clones, with roughly 90% appearing a single time and around 3.1% taken by the ten largest. The sequences come from peripheral blood, collected on day 0 of AZD1222 vaccination. The receptors shown here come from an adult in good health.

The J gene is TRBJ2-4, the V gene TRBV4-2; 8 positions match TRBD1. CDR3 size: 14 residues. V shed 3 bases, J shed 8 bases, and the junction held 6 bases outside the gene matches. From germline, CDR1 is LGHNA and CDR2 YNFKEQ. The CDR3 DNA reads TGTGCCAGCAGCCACCAGACAGGGGTGGACATTCAGTACTTC. Translating gives CASSHQTGVDIQYF.

The rearrangement joins TRBV4-1 to TRBJ1-6; D is perhaps TRBD1 (5 bases). Trimming took 4 bases from V and 7 from J, leaving 17 bases between them. CDR3 length equals 16 residues. Germline CDR1 MGHRA, CDR2 YSYEKL. CDR3 loop: CASSRQLGHPNSPLHF. The CDR3 nucleotides are TGCGCCAGCAGCCGCCAATTGGGGCACCCCAATTCACCCCTCCACTTT.